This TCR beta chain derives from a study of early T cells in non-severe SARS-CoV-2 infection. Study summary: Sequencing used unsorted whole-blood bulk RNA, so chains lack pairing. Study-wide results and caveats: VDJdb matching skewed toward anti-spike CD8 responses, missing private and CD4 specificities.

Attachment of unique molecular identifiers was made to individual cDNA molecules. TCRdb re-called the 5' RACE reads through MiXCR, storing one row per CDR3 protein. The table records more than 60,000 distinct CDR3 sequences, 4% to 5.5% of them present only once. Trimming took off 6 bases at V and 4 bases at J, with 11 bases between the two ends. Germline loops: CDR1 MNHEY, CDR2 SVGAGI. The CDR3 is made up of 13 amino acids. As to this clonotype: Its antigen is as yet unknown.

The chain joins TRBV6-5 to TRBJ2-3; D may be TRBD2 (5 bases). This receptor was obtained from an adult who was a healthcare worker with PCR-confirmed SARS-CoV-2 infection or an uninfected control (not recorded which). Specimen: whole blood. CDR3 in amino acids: CASSWDSADTQYF. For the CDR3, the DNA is TGTGCCAGCAGCTGGGATAGCGCAGATACGCAGTATTTT.